Below, 26 T cell receptor beta chains from the same sample are listed, as sequenced in a study of regulatory T cells in long-lasting Graves disease. Researchers made TCR beta libraries by using iRepertoire HTBI primers and running Arm-PCR on CDR3 regions. TCRdb reprocessed the multiplex PCR reads with MiXCR, giving one entry per CDR3 protein. This table has just over 600,000 distinct CDR3 sequences, roughly 15% appearing once. Time point in this sample: newly diagnosed GD, antithyroid drugs for less than 3 months. The TCR library used RNA extracted from PBMCs. This sample also appeared in a second study, on T cells in Graves' hyperthyroidism and ophthalmopathy.

This sample comprised peripheral blood mononuclear cells (PBMCs), obtained at new diagnosis, from a patient treated with antithyroid drugs. These receptors were obtained from a woman in her twenties or thirties with Graves disease.

This sequence joins TRBV30 and TRBJ2-3, with TRBD1 matching over 7 bases. The V segment lost 5 bases and the J segment 1 base; nucleotides outside the gene matches: 9. Germline loops: CDR1 GTSNPN, CDR2 SVGIG (reference sequence). The CDR3 sequence is 15 residues long. CDR3 in amino acids: CAWVPTGMRTDTQYF. The DNA for the CDR3 is TGTGCCTGGGTTCCGACAGGGATGCGCACAGATACGCAGTATTTT.

The J gene is TRBJ2-5, the V gene TRBV6-2 or TRBV6-3; the match to TRBD2 covers 7 bases. V lost 5 bases, J lost 1 base, and 7 bases stayed unmatched. CDR1 is MNHEY, CDR2 SVGEGT, per germline. The CDR3 totals 15 residues. CDR3 sequence: CASSAPPGGQETQYF. The DNA for the CDR3 is TGTGCCAGCAGTGCCCCCCCGGGGGGCCAAGAGACCCAGTACTTC.

This clonotype has ten or more counts. The CDR3 DNA reads TGCAGTGCTAGTTCCCTAGCTTTAGGTGAGCAGTTCTTC. Its translation is CSASSLALGEQFF. The chain links TRBV20-1 to TRBJ2-1, with D perhaps TRBD2 (5 bases). This CDR3 spans 13 amino acids. CDR1 DFQATT and CDR2 SNEGSKA come from the germline V gene (reference sequence). V lost 3 bases to trimming and J lost 9 bases, with 15 bases between them.

There are many counts of this clonotype. The V gene is TRBV11-2, the J gene TRBJ2-5; the D call may be TRBD1 or TRBD2 (5 bases each). The germline V and J ends were trimmed by 5 bases and 0 bases, with 16 bases remaining between them. This CDR3 contains 16 residues. Germline V gene data show CDR1 as SGHAT and CDR2 as FQNNGV. As DNA, the CDR3 is TGTGCCAGCAGCAACCCAGAATGGGGGAACCAAGAGACCCAGTACTTC. Amino acids: CASSNPEWGNQETQYF.

The chain couples TRBV20-1 to TRBJ2-7; 8 bases are a match to TRBD2. V shed 0 bases and J 0 bases; nucleotides not matched to a gene: 4. This CDR3 comprises 15 residues. Germline assignment: CDR1 DFQATT and CDR2 SNEGSKA (reference sequence). This CDR3 is CSARDLLAVSYEQYF. CDR3 nucleotides: TGCAGTGCTAGAGATCTACTAGCGGTCTCCTACGAGCAGTACTTC.

This clonotype was counted only a few times. The chain recombines TRBV20-1 with TRBJ2-1, with TRBD2 matching 8 bases. V shed 3 bases, J shed 9 bases, and the junction held 10 bases outside the gene matches. This CDR3 spans 14 amino acids. Germline CDR1 is DFQATT and CDR2 is SNEGSKA (reference sequence). Written as DNA, the CDR3 is TGCAGTGCTAGGCTGGCGGGAGGCACGGGTGAGCAGTTCTTC. Protein sequence: CSARLAGGTGEQFF.

Concerning this clonotype itself: One base away lies a much larger clone, so this may be a sequencing read error. The chain is built from TRBV10-2 and TRBJ2-1; D remains unclear. Germline CDR1 reads WSHSY; CDR2 reads SAAADI. The CDR3 runs to 15 residues. Trimming shortened V by 0 bases and J by 13 bases, and 19 bases separated the two germline ends. The CDR3 DNA is TGCGCCAGCAGTGAGTCGGGCGGCAGTTACGAGACCCAGTTCTTC. It yields the protein CASSESGGSYETQFF.

This clonotype was counted at least ten times. The chain recombines TRBV10-3 with TRBJ2-7; 8 bases are shared with TRBD1. Looked up from germline, CDR1 is ENHRY and CDR2 is SYGVKD. The CDR3 spans 14 residues. V gave up 7 bases and J gave up 5 bases; unmatched junction bases: 10. CDR3 coding DNA: TGTGCCATCAAAGGGACAGGTGGGGGCCACGAGCAGTACTTC. This encodes CAIKGTGGGHEQYF.

In its sample, this clonotype was seen many times. The rearrangement uses TRBV28 and TRBJ2-2; possible D gene TRBD2, 5 bases. Trimming removed 7 bases from V and 2 bases from J, with 8 bases in between. CDR1 is MDHEN and CDR2 is SYDVKM in the germline V gene. This CDR3 is 13 amino acids long. In DNA, the CDR3 is TGTGCCAGCAAGAGGACTAACACCGGGGAGCTGTTTTTT. It encodes CASKRTNTGELFF.

This clonotype was counted only a few times. The V call is TRBV6-1, the J call TRBJ2-1, with 9 bases fitting TRBD2. This CDR3 region has 16 residues. The germline CDR1 and CDR2 sequences are MNHNS and SASEGT. V shed 8 bases and J 3 bases; nucleotides not matched to a gene: 11. In DNA, the CDR3 is TGTGCCAGCCGCCCGACCGGGACTAGCAACTACAATGAGCAGTTCTTC. Translation gives CASRPTGTSNYNEQFF.

A word on this clonotype: This may be a read error: a much more frequent sequence differs by one nucleotide. In DNA form, the CDR3 reads TGTGCCAGCAGCTCCGTTGCAACTAATGAAAAACTGCTTTTT. This gives the protein CASSSVATNEKLLF. This chain connects TRBV7-2 to TRBJ1-4; D ambiguous. CDR1 is SGHTA and CDR2 is FQGNSA in the germline V gene. The CDR3 totals 14 residues.

The chain links TRBV5-4 to TRBJ2-7, with TRBD1 as a possible D gene (6 bases). Germline lookup yields CDR1 SGHNT and CDR2 YYREEE (reference sequence). With 0 bases removed from V and 6 bases from J, the gap between germline ends came to 10 bases. The CDR3 runs to 13 residues. CDR3 sequence: CASSLAQGGEQYF. The DNA for the CDR3 is TGTGCCAGCAGCTTGGCACAGGGTGGCGAGCAGTACTTC.

The rearrangement joins TRBV6-1 to TRBJ2-3, with no clear D. Trimming stripped 6 bases from V and 3 bases from J, with 7 bases between. Germline CDR1 is MNHNS and CDR2 is SASEGT. The CDR3 runs to 12 residues. CDR3 loop: CASRPQTDTQYF. The CDR3 DNA reads TGTGCCAGCAGGCCCCAGACAGATACGCAGTATTTT.

This clonotype has at least ten counts. The chain uses TRBV15 and TRBJ2-5; 7 bases fit TRBD2. Germline assignment: CDR1 LNHNV and CDR2 YYDKDF (reference sequence). V lost 4 bases and J lost 3; bases outside the gene matches: 8. This CDR3 contains 15 residues. The CDR3 DNA reads TGTGCCACCAGCAAGCCCATCAGCGGGAAAGAGACCCAGTACTTC. Its translation: CATSKPISGKETQYF. Together with reference TRBV15 and TRBJ2-5, the CDR3 gives the full variable domain: DAMVIQNPRYQVTQFGKPVTLSCSQTLNHNVMYWYQQKSSQAPKLLFHYYDKDFNNEADTPDNFQSRRPNTSFCFLDIRSPGLGDTAMYLCATSKPISGKETQYFGPGTRLLVL.

This clonotype showed up just a few times. The chain couples TRBV18 to TRBJ1-1; 7 bases line up with TRBD1. The CDR3 covers 15 residues. Germline-derived CDR1 and CDR2 are KGHSH and LQKENI. The ends lost 5 bases at V and 0 bases at J; junction bases unmatched: 6. CDR3 sequence reads: CASSARTGLNTEAFF. CDR3 in DNA: TGTGCCAGCTCAGCCCGGACAGGCTTGAACACTGAAGCTTTCTTT.

Notes on this clonotype: A single base separates this from a much larger clone, so it may be a read error. The chain uses TRBV7-2 and TRBJ2-2, with a possible D match to TRBD1 (6 bases). The CDR3 is 15 amino acids. Looked up from germline, CDR1 is SGHTA and CDR2 is FQGNSA. Trimming stripped 6 bases from V and 4 bases from J, with 15 bases between. CDR3 loop: CASSWGDRRTGELFF. For the CDR3, the DNA is TGTGCCAGCAGTTGGGGCGACAGGCGCACCGGGGAGCTGTTTTTT.

This clonotype has a handful of counts. V and J are TRBV27 and TRBJ2-1; possible D gene TRBD2, 6 bases. CDR3 length equals 14 residues. Looked up from germline, CDR1 is MNHEY and CDR2 is SMNVEV (reference sequence). V dropped 6 bases and J dropped 4 bases, with 13 bases sitting between them. CDR3 amino acids: CASREGLPYNEQFF. CDR3 DNA sequence: TGTGCCAGCAGAGAGGGACTCCCATACAATGAGCAGTTCTTC.

This chain links TRBV6-1 with TRBJ1-6; unclear D gene. The germline V gene encodes CDR1 MNHNS and CDR2 SASEGT. The V end lost 10 bases, the J end lost 5 bases, and 15 bases lay between the germline ends. CDR3 length: 14 residues. The CDR3 DNA follows: TGTGCCATCGATCACACAGCCAATAATTCACCCCTCCACTTT. Translation gives CAIDHTANNSPLHF.

About this clonotype: This may be a read error, as it is one base from a much larger clone. This is likely a read error, given that the CDR3 carries no conserved phenylalanine or tryptophan at its end. In nucleotides, the CDR3 is TGTGCCAGCAGGGGGACAGGGTATGACGAGCAGTACCTC. It yields the protein CASRGTGYDEQYL. This rearrangement joins TRBV2 to TRBJ2-7, with 9 bases identical to TRBD1. The CDR3 has 13 amino acids. The V and J ends lost 6 bases and 5 bases, in that order; junction bases with no gene match: 5. CDR1 and CDR2 from the germline V gene are SNHLY and FYNNEI.

Many counts were recorded for this clonotype. The V call is TRBV7-3, the J call TRBJ1-6; D not resolved. This CDR3 is 11 amino acids long. The germline gives CDR1 SGHTA, CDR2 FQGTGA. V was shortened by 4 bases and J by 7 bases, with 2 bases between the two germline ends. CDR3 sequence reads: CASSSNSPLHF. CDR3 coding DNA: TGTGCCAGCAGCTCCAATTCACCCCTCCACTTT.

The sample holds many counts of this clonotype. The chain joins TRBV2 to TRBJ2-1; 12 bases fit TRBD2. The CDR3 contains 15 residues. Germline-derived CDR1 and CDR2 are SNHLY and FYNNEI. Trimming at V came to 6 bases and at J to 8 bases, leaving 8 bases not matched to a gene. CDR3 region: CASSATSGSKHEQFF. In nucleotides, the CDR3 is TGTGCCAGCAGCGCGACTAGCGGGAGCAAGCATGAGCAGTTCTTC.

CDR3 in DNA: TGTGCCAGCAGCTTAATCAGACTACCCCACAATGAGCAGTTCTTC. It codes for CASSLIRLPHNEQFF. V gene TRBV7-2 combines with J gene TRBJ2-1, with a tentative D call TRBD2 (5 bases). Trimming removed 2 bases from V and 5 bases from J, with 13 bases in between. The CDR3 has 15 residues. Germline CDR1 SGHTA, CDR2 FQGNSA.

J is TRBJ2-1 and V is TRBV3-1, with TRBD2 matching over 8 bases. The CDR3 length is 15 residues. V dropped 4 bases and J dropped 6; count of bases not matched to a gene: 8. The germline V gene has CDR1 LGHDT and CDR2 YNNKEL (reference sequence). Here the CDR3 reads CASSLQAGVGNEQFF. For the CDR3, the DNA is TGTGCCAGCAGCCTCCAAGCGGGAGTAGGCAATGAGCAGTTCTTC.

This clonotype was seen at least ten times. The germline gene is not matched at one end of the junction; a read error may be the cause. The rearrangement uses TRBV2 and TRBJ1-5; no firm D call. CDR1 is SNHLY and CDR2 is FYNNEI in the germline V gene. CDR3 size: 13 residues. CDR3 DNA: TGTGCCAGCACTGAATCTGGGTTTCAGCCCCAGCATTTT. Encoded protein: CASTESGFQPQHF. The full variable domain, with the rest looked up from reference TRBV2 and TRBJ1-5, is EPEVTQTPSHQVTQMGQEVILRCVPISNHLYFYWYRQILGQKVEFLVSFYNNEISEKSEIFDDQFSVERPDGSNFTLKIRSTKLEDSAMYFCASTESGFQPQHFGDGTRLSIL.

This clonotype was seen repeatedly, ten times or more. The rearrangement joins TRBV10-3 to TRBJ2-5, with TRBD2 identical over 8 bases. Germline V gene lookup returns CDR1 ENHRY and CDR2 SYGVKD. Germline trimming cut 11 bases from V and 5 bases from J; bases unmatched to any gene: 4. The CDR3 length is 11 residues. The CDR3 DNA follows: TGTGCCGCCTCGGGGGGGGAGACCCAGTACTTC. Amino acids: CAASGGETQYF.

This clonotype occurred a few times. The chain uses TRBV7-9 and TRBJ1-2; TRBD1 is a possible D gene (6 bases). V lost 6 bases to trimming and J lost 4 bases, with 21 bases between them. The CDR3 has 16 residues. The germline V gene has CDR1 SEHNR and CDR2 FQNEAQ (reference sequence). The DNA of the CDR3 is TGTGCCAGCAGGCATATCCCGCCGGGGGGCGGCTATGGCTACACCTTC. It yields the protein CASRHIPPGGGYGYTF.